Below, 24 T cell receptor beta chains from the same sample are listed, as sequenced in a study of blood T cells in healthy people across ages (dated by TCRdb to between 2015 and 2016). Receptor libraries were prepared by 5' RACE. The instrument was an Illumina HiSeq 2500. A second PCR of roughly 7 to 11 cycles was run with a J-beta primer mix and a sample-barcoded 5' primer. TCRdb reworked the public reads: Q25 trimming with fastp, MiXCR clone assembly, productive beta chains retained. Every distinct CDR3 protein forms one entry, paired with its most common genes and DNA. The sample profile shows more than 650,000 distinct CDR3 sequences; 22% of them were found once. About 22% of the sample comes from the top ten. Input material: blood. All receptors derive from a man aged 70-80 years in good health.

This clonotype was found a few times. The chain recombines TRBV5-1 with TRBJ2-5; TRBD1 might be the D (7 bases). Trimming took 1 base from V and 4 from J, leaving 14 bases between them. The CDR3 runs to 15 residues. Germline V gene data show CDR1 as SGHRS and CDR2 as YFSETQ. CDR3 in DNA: TGCGCCAGCAGCTTGTCTGCGCAGGGGGGAGAGACCCAGTACTTC. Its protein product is CASSLSAQGGETQYF.

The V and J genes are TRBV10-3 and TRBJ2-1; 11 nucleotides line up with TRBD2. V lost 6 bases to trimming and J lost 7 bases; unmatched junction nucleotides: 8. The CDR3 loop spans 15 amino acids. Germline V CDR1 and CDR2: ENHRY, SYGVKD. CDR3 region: CAIRETSGTSNEQFF. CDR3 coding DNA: TGTGCCATCAGGGAGACTAGCGGGACCTCAAATGAGCAGTTCTTC.

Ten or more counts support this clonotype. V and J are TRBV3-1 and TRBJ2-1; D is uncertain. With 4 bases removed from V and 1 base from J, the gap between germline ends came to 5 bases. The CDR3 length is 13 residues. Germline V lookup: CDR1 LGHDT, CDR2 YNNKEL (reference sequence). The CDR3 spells CASSRGSYNEQFF. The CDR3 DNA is TGTGCCAGCAGCCGAGGTTCCTACAATGAGCAGTTCTTC.

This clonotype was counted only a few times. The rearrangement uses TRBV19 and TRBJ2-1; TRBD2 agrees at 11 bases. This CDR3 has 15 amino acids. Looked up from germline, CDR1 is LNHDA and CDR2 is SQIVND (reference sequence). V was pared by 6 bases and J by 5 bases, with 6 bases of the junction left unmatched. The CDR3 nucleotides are TGTGCCAGTAGCCCGGGACTAGCGGAAAACAATGAGCAGTTCTTC. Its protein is CASSPGLAENNEQFF. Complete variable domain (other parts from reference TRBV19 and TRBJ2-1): DGGITQSPKYLFRKEGQNVTLSCEQNLNHDAMYWYRQDPGQGLRLIYYSQIVNDFQKGDIAEGYSVSREKKESFPLTVTSAQKNPTAFYLCASSPGLAENNEQFFGPGTRLTVL.

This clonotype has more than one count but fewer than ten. The CDR3 is CASSLAPVHANTGELFF. CDR3 bases: TGTGCCAGCAGCTTAGCGCCAGTCCATGCGAACACCGGGGAGCTGTTTTTT. V usage is TRBV7-2 and J usage is TRBJ2-2, with D uncertain. The CDR3 sequence is 17 residues long. V shed 0 bases and J shed 0 bases, with 11 bases lying between them. Per germline, CDR1 SGHTA and CDR2 FQGNSA.

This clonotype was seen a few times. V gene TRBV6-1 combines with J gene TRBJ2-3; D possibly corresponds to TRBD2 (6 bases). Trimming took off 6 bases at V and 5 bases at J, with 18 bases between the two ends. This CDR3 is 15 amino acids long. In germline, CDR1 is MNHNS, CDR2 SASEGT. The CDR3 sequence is CASRAGTLYKDTQYF. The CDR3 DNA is TGTGCCAGCAGGGCCGGGACTCTTTACAAAGATACGCAGTATTTT.

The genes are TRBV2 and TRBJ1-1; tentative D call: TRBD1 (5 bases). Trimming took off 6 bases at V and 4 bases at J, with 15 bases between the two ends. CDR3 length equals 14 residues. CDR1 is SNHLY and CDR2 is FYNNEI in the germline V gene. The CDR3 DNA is TGTGCCAGCAGCGAATATGGTGGGGCCACTGAAGCTTTCTTT. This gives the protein CASSEYGGATEAFF.

In DNA form, the CDR3 reads TGTGCCAGCTCATCGACCTTAGCGGGAGGCTCGGGAGATACGCAGTATTTT. Amino acids: CASSSTLAGGSGDTQYF. V and J are TRBV18 and TRBJ2-3; 10 bases are a match to TRBD2. The CDR3 spans 17 residues. Trimming at V came to 5 bases and at J to 5 bases, leaving 13 bases not matched to a gene. Germline loops: CDR1 KGHSH, CDR2 LQKENI.

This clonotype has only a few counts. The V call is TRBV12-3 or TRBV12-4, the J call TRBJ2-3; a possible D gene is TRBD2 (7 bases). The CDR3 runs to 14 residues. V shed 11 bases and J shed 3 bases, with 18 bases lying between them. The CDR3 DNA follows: TGTGCCGCTGGGCCGGCGGGGGCTACAGATACGCAGTATTTT. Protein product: CAAGPAGATDTQYF.

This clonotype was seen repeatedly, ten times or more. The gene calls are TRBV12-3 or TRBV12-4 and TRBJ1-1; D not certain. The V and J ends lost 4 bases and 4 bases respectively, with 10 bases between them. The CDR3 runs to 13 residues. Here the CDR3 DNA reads TGTGCCAGCAGTTCGGCTTCGAGCACTGAAGCTTTCTTT. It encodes CASSSASSTEAFF.

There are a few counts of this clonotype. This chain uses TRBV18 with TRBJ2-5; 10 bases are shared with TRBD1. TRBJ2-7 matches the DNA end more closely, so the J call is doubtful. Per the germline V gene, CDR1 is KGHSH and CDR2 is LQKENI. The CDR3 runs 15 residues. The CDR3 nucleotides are TGTGCCAGCTCACCTCGACAGGGGGCTGTGAACGAGCAGTACTTC. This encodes CASSPRQGAVNEQYF.

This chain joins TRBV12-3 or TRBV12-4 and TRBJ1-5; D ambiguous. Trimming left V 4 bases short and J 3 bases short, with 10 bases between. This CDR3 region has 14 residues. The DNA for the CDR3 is TGTGCCAGCAGTTCGGACCGATACAATCAGCCCCAGCATTTT. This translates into CASSSDRYNQPQHF.

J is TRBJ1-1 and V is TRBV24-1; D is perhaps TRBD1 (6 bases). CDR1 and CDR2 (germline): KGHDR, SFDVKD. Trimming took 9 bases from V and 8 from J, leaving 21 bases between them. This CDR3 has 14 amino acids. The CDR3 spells CATRGSDGGEEAFF. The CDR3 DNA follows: TGTGCCACCCGGGGTAGTGACGGGGGCGAGGAAGCTTTCTTT.

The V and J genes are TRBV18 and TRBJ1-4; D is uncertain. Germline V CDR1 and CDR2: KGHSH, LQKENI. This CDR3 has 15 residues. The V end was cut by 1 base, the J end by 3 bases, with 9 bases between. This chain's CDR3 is CASSPLGRSNEKLFF. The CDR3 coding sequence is TGTGCCAGCTCACCACTGGGTCGATCTAATGAAAAACTGTTTTTT.

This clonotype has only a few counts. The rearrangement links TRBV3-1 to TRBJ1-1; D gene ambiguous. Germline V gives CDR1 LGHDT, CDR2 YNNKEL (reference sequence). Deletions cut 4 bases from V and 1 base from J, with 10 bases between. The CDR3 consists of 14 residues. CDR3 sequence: CASSRSSANTEAFF. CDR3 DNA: TGTGCCAGCAGCCGGAGCTCAGCGAACACTGAAGCTTTCTTT.

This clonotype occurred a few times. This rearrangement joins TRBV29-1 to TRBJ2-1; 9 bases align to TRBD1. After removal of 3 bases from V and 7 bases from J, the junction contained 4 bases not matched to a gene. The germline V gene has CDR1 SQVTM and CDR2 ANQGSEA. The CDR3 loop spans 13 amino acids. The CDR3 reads CSVDWDRANEQFF. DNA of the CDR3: TGCAGCGTTGATTGGGACAGGGCGAATGAGCAGTTCTTC.

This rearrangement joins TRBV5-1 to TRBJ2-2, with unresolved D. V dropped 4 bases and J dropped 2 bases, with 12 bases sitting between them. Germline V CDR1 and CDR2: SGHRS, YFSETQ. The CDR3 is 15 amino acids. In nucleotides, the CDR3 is TGCGCCAGCAGCCCCGTTCAGGCTAACACCGGGGAGCTGTTTTTT. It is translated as CASSPVQANTGELFF. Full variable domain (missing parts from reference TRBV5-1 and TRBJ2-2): KAGVTQTPRYLIKTRGQQVTLSCSPISGHRSVSWYQQTPGQGLQFLFEYFSETQRNKGNFPGRFSGRQFSNSRSEMNVSTLELGDSALYLCASSPVQANTGELFFGEGSRLTVL.

Here the CDR3 reads CASSKVVGDTEAFF. DNA of the CDR3: TGTGCCAGCAGCAAAGTGGTCGGAGATACTGAAGCTTTCTTT. The chain carries TRBV21-1 and TRBJ1-1. TRBV21-1 is a pseudogene segment. This CDR3 region has 14 residues.

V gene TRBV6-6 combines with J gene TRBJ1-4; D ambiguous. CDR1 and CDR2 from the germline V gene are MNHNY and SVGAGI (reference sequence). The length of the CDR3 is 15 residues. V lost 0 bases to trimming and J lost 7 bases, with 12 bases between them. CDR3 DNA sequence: TGTGCCAGCAGTTACTCGTGGCCGGCCTCTGAAAAACTGTTTTTT. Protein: CASSYSWPASEKLFF.

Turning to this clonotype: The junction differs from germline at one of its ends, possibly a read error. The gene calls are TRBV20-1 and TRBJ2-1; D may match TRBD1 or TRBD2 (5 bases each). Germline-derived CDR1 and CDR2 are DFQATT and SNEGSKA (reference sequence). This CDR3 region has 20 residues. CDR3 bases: TGCAGTGCTGGAGATCAATCGGGGATGCCGGGGCGGGCGCTCTACAATGAGCAGTTCTTC. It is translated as CSAGDQSGMPGRALYNEQFF.

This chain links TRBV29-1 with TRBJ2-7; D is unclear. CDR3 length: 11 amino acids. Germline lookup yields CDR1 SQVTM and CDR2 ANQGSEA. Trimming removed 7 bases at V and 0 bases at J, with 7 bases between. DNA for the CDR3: TGCAGCGCCCGGAACTCCTACGAGCAGTACTTC. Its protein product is CSARNSYEQYF.

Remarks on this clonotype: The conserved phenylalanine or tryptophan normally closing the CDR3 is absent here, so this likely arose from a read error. The CDR3, as DNA: TGTGCCAGCAGTTTAGGGTGGAGTGGAACAGATACGCAGTATTCT. Amino acids: CASSLGWSGTDTQYS. The genes are TRBV12-3 or TRBV12-4 and TRBJ2-3, with D unresolved. There are 15 residues in the CDR3. With 1 base removed from V and 3 bases from J, the gap between germline ends came to 11 bases.

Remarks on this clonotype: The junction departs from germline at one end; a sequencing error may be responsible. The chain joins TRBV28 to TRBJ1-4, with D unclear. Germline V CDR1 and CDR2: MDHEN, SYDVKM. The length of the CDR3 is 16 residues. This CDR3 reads CARSSPRHPRGEKLFF. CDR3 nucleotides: TGTGCCCGCAGTTCCCCCCGACATCCCCGGGGTGAAAAACTGTTTTTT.

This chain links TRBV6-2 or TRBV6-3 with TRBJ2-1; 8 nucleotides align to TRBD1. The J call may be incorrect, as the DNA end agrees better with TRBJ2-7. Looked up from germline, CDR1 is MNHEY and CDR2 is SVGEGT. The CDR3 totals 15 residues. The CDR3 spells CASRDGQGNSYEQYF. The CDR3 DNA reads TGTGCCAGCAGGGATGGACAGGGAAACTCCTACGAGCAGTACTTC.